The rows below give T cell receptor beta chains drawn from one sample of a study of T cell responses to AZD1222 COVID-19 vaccine. TCRdb keeps only in-frame clones here, not all; method: immunoSEQ multiplex PCR. The sample carries 90,000 to 120,000 clones, approximately 87% recorded once. The sample consisted of peripheral blood, taken on day 0 of AZD1222 vaccination. These receptors were obtained from an adult in good health. CDR3s include the opening cysteine and the closing phenylalanine or tryptophan. Fields, in order: CDR3 protein, CDR3 DNA, clone size, D gene, J gene, V gene. A D gene is named only where the DNA matches it firmly. Rows may omit the clone size; those that give it use once, few, many or a size class.

cdr3_aa: CASSFPDQPQHF
cdr3_nt: TGTGCCAGCAGTTTTCCGGATCAGCCCCAGCATTTT
clone_size: .
d_call: .
j_call: TRBJ1-5
v_call: TRBV28

cdr3_aa: CASSPDRGLYNEQFF
cdr3_nt: TGTGCCAGCAGCCCCGACAGGGGACTATACAATGAGCAGTTCTTC
clone_size: .
d_call: .
j_call: TRBJ2-1
v_call: TRBV6-5

cdr3_aa: CASSDRDRGRNSPLHF
cdr3_nt: TGTGCCAGCAGTGACCGGGACAGGGGGCGAAATTCACCCCTCCACTTT
clone_size: .
d_call: TRBD1
j_call: TRBJ1-6
v_call: TRBV6-1

cdr3_aa: CATRLAGGGNTQYF
cdr3_nt: TGTGCCACGCGACTAGCGGGGGGCGGCAATACGCAGTATTTT
clone_size: once
d_call: TRBD2
j_call: TRBJ2-3
v_call: TRBV19

cdr3_aa: CASSPGTGHEQYF
cdr3_nt: TGTGCCAGCAGCCCGGGGACAGGTCACGAGCAGTACTTC
clone_size: .
d_call: TRBD1
j_call: TRBJ2-7
v_call: TRBV7-3

cdr3_aa: CASSPGSKNTEAFF
cdr3_nt: TGTGCCAGCTCACCAGGTAGCAAGAACACTGAAGCTTTCTTT
clone_size: .
d_call: .
j_call: TRBJ1-1
v_call: TRBV18

cdr3_aa: CASSPRTAAYEQYF
cdr3_nt: TGTGCCAGCTCACCAAGGACAGCGGCCTACGAGCAGTACTTC
clone_size: .
d_call: .
j_call: TRBJ2-7
v_call: TRBV18

cdr3_aa: CASSVGSSYNEQFF
cdr3_nt: TGTGCCAGCAGCGTAGGTTCGTCCTACAATGAGCAGTTCTTC
clone_size: .
d_call: .
j_call: TRBJ2-1
v_call: TRBV9

cdr3_aa: CASSYPPRAQETQYF
cdr3_nt: TGTGCCAGCAGTTACCCCCCCAGGGCTCAAGAGACCCAGTACTTC
clone_size: .
d_call: .
j_call: TRBJ2-5
v_call: TRBV6-2/TRBV6-3

cdr3_aa: CSVSTGVDTEAFF
cdr3_nt: TGCAGCGTTTCTACAGGGGTCGACACTGAAGCTTTCTTT
clone_size: .
d_call: TRBD1
j_call: TRBJ1-1
v_call: TRBV29-1

cdr3_aa: CASSFGNYGYTF
cdr3_nt: TGTGCCAGCAGTTTTGGGAACTATGGCTACACCTTC
clone_size: .
d_call: .
j_call: TRBJ1-2
v_call: TRBV28

cdr3_aa: CASSFGDSKNIQYF
cdr3_nt: TGTGCCAGCAGTTTTGGGGACAGTAAAAACATTCAGTACTTC
clone_size: .
d_call: TRBD1
j_call: TRBJ2-4
v_call: TRBV27

cdr3_aa: CASSQDLEYGYTF
cdr3_nt: TGTGCCAGCAGCCAAGATCTTGAGTATGGCTACACCTTC
clone_size: .
d_call: .
j_call: TRBJ1-2
v_call: TRBV14